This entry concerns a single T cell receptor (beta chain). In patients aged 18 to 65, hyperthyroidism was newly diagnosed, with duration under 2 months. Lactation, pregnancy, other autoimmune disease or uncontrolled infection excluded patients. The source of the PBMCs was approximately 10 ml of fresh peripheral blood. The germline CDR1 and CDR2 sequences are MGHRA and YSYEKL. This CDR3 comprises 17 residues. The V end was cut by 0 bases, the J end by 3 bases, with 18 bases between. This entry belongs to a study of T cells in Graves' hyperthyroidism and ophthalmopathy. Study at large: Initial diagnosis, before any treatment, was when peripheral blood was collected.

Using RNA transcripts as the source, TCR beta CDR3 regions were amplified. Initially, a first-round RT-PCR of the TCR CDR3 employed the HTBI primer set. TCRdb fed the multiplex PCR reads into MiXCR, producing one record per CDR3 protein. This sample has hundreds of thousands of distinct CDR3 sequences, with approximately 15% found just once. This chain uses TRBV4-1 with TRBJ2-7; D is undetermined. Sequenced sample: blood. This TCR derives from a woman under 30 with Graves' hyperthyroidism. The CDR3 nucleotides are TGCGCCAGCAGCCAAGAAGGAAGGCTCCTAAGGGACTACGAGCAGTACTTC. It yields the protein CASSQEGRLLRDYEQYF.